The rows below give T cell receptor beta chains drawn from one sample of a study of blood T cell repertoires in COVID-19. Data came from immunoSEQ multiplex PCR; TCRdb stores just in-frame clones and leaves some out. The data show 310,000 or so clones, roughly 86% seen once. The sample comprised peripheral blood. The receptors stem from a man in his 70s with acute or convalescent COVID-19. Both conserved end residues are part of each CDR3. The order of the fields is V gene, clone size, CDR3 length, J gene, D gene, CDR3 DNA, CDR3 protein. The D gene is left open where the match is weak. Only some rows state a clone size, as once, few, many or a class for expanded clones.

TRBV28	NA	13	TRBJ2-5	NA	TGTGCCAGCAGTCCGCAGAACCAAGAGACCCAGTACTTC	CASSPQNQETQYF
TRBV6-2/TRBV6-3	NA	15	TRBJ1-5	NA	TGTGCCAGCAGTGCCCAAGGGGCGCCCAATCAGCCCCAGCATTTT	CASSAQGAPNQPQHF
TRBV9	NA	16	TRBJ2-5	TRBD2	TGTGCCAGCAGCGTAGATCCTAGCGGCGGAGGAGGGACCCAGTACTTC	CASSVDPSGGGGTQYF
TRBV9	NA	16	TRBJ1-3	NA	TGTGCCAGCAGCGTAGCGTCCTCGTTCACCGGGGACACCATATATTTT	CASSVASSFTGDTIYF
TRBV30	once	16	TRBJ1-3	TRBD1	TGTGCCTGGAGCCCACAGGACAGGGTTGCTGGAAACACCATATATTTT	CAWSPQDRVAGNTIYF
TRBV2	once	13	TRBJ1-6	NA	TGTGCCTCCTATCGGGGGGCTAATTCACCCCTCCACTTT	CASYRGANSPLHF
TRBV6-5	NA	14	TRBJ1-5	NA	TGTGCCAGCAGTTACCGGGATAGCAATCAGCCCCAGCATTTT	CASSYRDSNQPQHF
TRBV27	NA	17	TRBJ1-3	TRBD1	TGTGCCAGCAGTGACCGACTGGACAGGGGGTATGGAAACACCATATATTTT	CASSDRLDRGYGNTIYF
TRBV19	NA	15	TRBJ2-1	NA	TGTGCCAGTAGTATTAATACAGGTTTCGGTGATGAGCAGTTCTTC	CASSINTGFGDEQFF
TRBV2	NA	15	TRBJ2-3	TRBD2	TGTGCCAGCAGTGGGCCTCGACTAGCATCCTATACGCAGTATTTT	CASSGPRLASYTQYF
TRBV5-5	NA	14	TRBJ2-5	TRBD1	TGTGCCAGCAGCGCCGTAGGGGGCCGAGAGACCCAGTACTTC	CASSAVGGRETQYF
TRBV6-2/TRBV6-3	NA	18	TRBJ2-1	NA	TGTGCCAGCAGTTACTTAATCCGAGCGGACAGCTCCTACAATGAGCAGTTCTTC	CASSYLIRADSSYNEQFF
TRBV18	once	16	TRBJ2-1	TRBD2	TGTGCCAGCTCACCACCCGGTAGCGGGGGCCACAATGAGCAGTTCTTC	CASSPPGSGGHNEQFF
TRBV28	NA	13	TRBJ2-7	NA	TGTGCCAGCATTAGCGTTGCCCCCTACGAGCAGTACTTC	CASISVAPYEQYF
TRBV9	NA	15	TRBJ2-1	NA	TGTGCCAGCAGCGTAGTTTGGGGCGGCTACAATGAGCAGTTCTTC	CASSVVWGGYNEQFF
TRBV25-1	NA	15	TRBJ1-6	TRBD1	TGTGCCAGCAGTGAGTCGACAGGGAGTTGGTCACCCCTCCACTTT	CASSESTGSWSPLHF
TRBV28	NA	14	TRBJ2-5	NA	TGTGCCACTCTAACCCAGGGGGGTCGGGAGACCCAGTACTTC	CATLTQGGRETQYF
TRBV5-6	once	15	TRBJ1-2	TRBD1	TGTGCCAGCAGCCTATATCCGGGACAGGGATCGGGCTACACCTTC	CASSLYPGQGSGYTF
TRBV6-2/TRBV6-3	NA	14	TRBJ1-6	TRBD1	TGTGCCAGCAGTTATGCAGGGGGTTTCTCACCCCTCCACTTT	CASSYAGGFSPLHF
TRBV30	NA	12	TRBJ1-5	NA	TGTGCCTGGGGGCAGAGCAATCAGCCCCAGCATTTT	CAWGQSNQPQHF
TRBV28	NA	15	TRBJ1-1	TRBD1	TGTGCCAGCAGTATAATGACAGGGGCCCGCACTCGGGCTTTCTTT	CASSIMTGARTRAFF
TRBV9	NA	15	TRBJ2-7	TRBD2	TGTGCCAGCAGCGGGCCTAGCGGGCAATCCTACGAGCAGTACTTC	CASSGPSGQSYEQYF
TRBV7-2	NA	18	TRBJ2-4	NA	TGTGCCAGCAGCTTAGTGGGGTGGAGGGACGGGGCCAAAAACATTCAGTACTTC	CASSLVGWRDGAKNIQYF
TRBV27	NA	16	TRBJ1-6	NA	TGTGCCAGCAGTTCCCTCCTTTTACAGAATAATTCACCCCTCCACTTT	CASSSLLLQNNSPLHF
TRBV4-2	NA	20	TRBJ2-1	TRBD2	TGTGCCAGCAGCCAAGTGGGACTAGCGGGAGGGTCCTATCATTCCAATGAGCAGTTCTTC	CASSQVGLAGGSYHSNEQFF
TRBV6-5	NA	14	TRBJ2-2	NA	TGTGCCAGCAGTTTCCAGGATTACACCGGGGAGCTGTTTTTT	CASSFQDYTGELFF
TRBV9	NA	14	TRBJ2-7	TRBD1	TGTGCCAGCAGCACCCGACAGGGGGGGCGAGAGCAGTACTTC	CASSTRQGGREQYF
TRBV4-2	NA	16	TRBJ2-2	NA	TGTGCCAGCAGCCAAGTCCGGCCGGGAAACACCGGGGAGCTGTTTTTT	CASSQVRPGNTGELFF
TRBV20-1	NA	13	TRBJ2-7	TRBD1	TGCAGTGCTAGTGGGACAGGGGTGTACGAGCAGTACTTC	CSASGTGVYEQYF
TRBV7-2	NA	16	TRBJ1-2	NA	TGTGCCAGCAGCTTGGCACCATACAGGGTAGGCTATGGCTACACCTTC	CASSLAPYRVGYGYTF
TRBV19	NA	13	TRBJ2-1	NA	TGTGCCACCGCCGAGAGCTCCTACAATGAGCAGTTCTTC	CATAESSYNEQFF
TRBV28	NA	15	TRBJ2-7	TRBD1	TGTGCCAGCAGTTCCCAGGGACAGGGCTACTACGAGCAGTACTTC	CASSSQGQGYYEQYF
TRBV6-5	NA	14	TRBJ1-6	NA	TGTGCCAGCAGAGCGACCGATCTCACTTCACCCCTCCACTTT	CASRATDLTSPLHF
TRBV6-6	NA	14	TRBJ2-7	NA	TGTGCCAGCAAATCCCAACAGGGCGGCTACGAGCAGTACTTC	CASKSQQGGYEQYF
TRBV3-1/TRBV3-2	NA	13	TRBJ2-3	NA	TGTGCCAGCAGCCAAGCTAGCACAGATACGCAGTATTTT	CASSQASTDTQYF
TRBV10-3	NA	15	TRBJ1-2	NA	TGTGCCATCAGTGGGCAGGCAACAACTAACTATGGCTACACCTTC	CAISGQATTNYGYTF
TRBV2	NA	11	TRBJ2-3	NA	TGTGCCAGCACAATCACAGATACGCAGTATTTT	CASTITDTQYF
TRBV25-1	NA	15	TRBJ2-5	NA	TGTGCCAGCAGTGAGGGGACTGGCCCACAAGAGACCCAGTACTTC	CASSEGTGPQETQYF
TRBV7-2	once	13	TRBJ2-1	NA	TGTGCCAGCAGCTTAAATAGCTACAATGAGCAGTTCTTC	CASSLNSYNEQFF
TRBV9	few	17	TRBJ2-7	NA	TGTGCCAGCAGCGAGACCCCCTTCGGCGGAAGTCCCTACGAGCAGTACTTC	CASSETPFGGSPYEQYF
TRBV28	NA	16	TRBJ1-2	TRBD1	TGTGCCAGCAGAAGCAGCGACAGGGTGAAGGACTATGGCTACACCTTC	CASRSSDRVKDYGYTF
TRBV5-1	NA	13	TRBJ1-2	NA	TGCGCCAGCAGCTTATCGGGTCAGTGGGGCTACACCTTC	CASSLSGQWGYTF
TRBV3-1/TRBV3-2	NA	14	TRBJ2-1	NA	TGTGCCAGCAGCCAAGAACTAATGCACAATGAGCAGTTCTTC	CASSQELMHNEQFF
TRBV19	once	15	TRBJ1-1	TRBD1	TGTGCCAGTAGTACCGACAGGACAGGCGGCACTGAAGCTTTCTTT	CASSTDRTGGTEAFF
TRBV7-6	NA	14	TRBJ2-5	NA	TGTGCCAGCAGCTTAGCCCCTAGCAGCGAGACCCAGTACTTC	CASSLAPSSETQYF
TRBV24-1	NA	18	TRBJ2-1	TRBD2	TGTGCCACCAGTGATAGTCGACTAGCGGGAGTCGGGCGCGATGAGCAGTTCTTC	CATSDSRLAGVGRDEQFF
TRBV27	NA	15	TRBJ2-2	TRBD1	TGTGCCAGCAGTTTGGGCAGGGGGCACACCGGGGAGCTGTTTTTT	CASSLGRGHTGELFF
TRBV5-1	NA	14	TRBJ1-5	NA	TGCGCCAGCAGCTTAGGACAGCCGAATCAGCCCCAGCATTTT	CASSLGQPNQPQHF
TRBV15	NA	15	TRBJ2-1	NA	TGTGCCACCAGCAGAGGAAGGACAATGGGCAATGAGCAGTTCTTC	CATSRGRTMGNEQFF
TRBV10-3	once	14	TRBJ2-3	NA	TGTGCCATCAGCTCCGCGGGGGCCCCAGATACGCAGTATTTT	CAISSAGAPDTQYF
TRBV6-5	NA	13	TRBJ2-7	NA	TGTGCCAGCAGTTACGGCCAGTCCTACGAGCAGTACTTC	CASSYGQSYEQYF
TRBV5-5	NA	14	TRBJ1-2	NA	TGTGCCAGCAGCGACCTTCTGGGGGCGGGTGGCTACACCTTC	CASSDLLGAGGYTF
TRBV4-3	NA	13	TRBJ1-4	NA	TGCGCCAGCAGCCAAAACAGTAATGAAAAACTGTTTTTT	CASSQNSNEKLFF
TRBV19	NA	14	TRBJ2-7	TRBD1	TGTGCCAGTAGTATCGGACAGGGGGCCTACGAGCAGTACTTC	CASSIGQGAYEQYF